The sequence of this T cell receptor beta chain was determined in a study of cytomegalovirus exposure and HLA in healthy donors. PCR primers comprised 60 Vbeta and 13 Jbeta primers. Assay: immunoSEQ multiplex PCR; the TCRdb copy retains only in-frame clones and omits some. The sample has about 120,000 clones, and its top ten clones hold 3.6%. V dropped 3 bases and J dropped 2; count of bases not matched to a gene: 16. Germline assignment: CDR1 SGDLS and CDR2 YYNGEE. The CDR3 is made up of 19 amino acids. The chain uses TRBV9 and TRBJ2-1; 8 nucleotides align to TRBD2. This sequence originates from a young man in good health and CMV-seronegative. The sequencing sample was made of PBMCs. CDR3: CASSGALAASLITYNEQFF. CDR3 bases: TGTGCCAGCAGCGGGGCACTAGCGGCGTCCCTAATTACCTACAATGAGCAGTTCTTC.